This T cell receptor beta chain is from a study of shared T cell receptors in the human thymus. CDR3 length: 18 amino acids. CDR1 and CDR2 (germline): SGHVS, FNYEAQ. Trimming cost V 1 base and J 5 bases; bases outside gene matches: 15. Here immunoSEQ multiplex PCR was the method, and the copy in TCRdb shows in-frame clones only, minus some. Of approximately 660,000 clones in the sample, 88% were seen once. A further study also used this sample, focusing on human thymus T cells. That investigation notes: The thymus tissue came from resections taken during corrective heart surgery. Among thymic and blood repertoires, usage of V and J genes appeared biased. Highly overlapping thymic repertoires among unrelated individuals were reported in related research.

J is TRBJ2-7 and V is TRBV7-6, with 9 bases identical to TRBD2. The sample taken for sequencing was thymocytes. The clonotype comes from a boy less than two years old with a congenital heart defect. Here the CDR3 reads CASSLVIGLSGRMDEQYF. Written as DNA, the CDR3 is TGTGCCAGCAGCTTAGTAATCGGGCTGAGCGGGAGGATGGACGAGCAGTACTTC.